The 3 T cell receptor beta chains below come from one sample, sequenced in a study of blood T cell repertoires in COVID-19. The method was immunoSEQ multiplex PCR; TCRdb's version includes in-frame clones alone and lacks a portion of them. The data hold 450,000 to 500,000 clones, with 80% to 90% observed a single time. Material: peripheral blood. These receptors originate from a human donor in a cohort sampled during active COVID-19.

V is TRBV7-2 and J is TRBJ1-5; no firm D call. Between the trimmed V and J ends, which lost 2 bases and 4 bases, there was a span of 12 bases. This CDR3 has 15 amino acids. The germline V gene encodes CDR1 SGHTA and CDR2 FQGNSA. The CDR3 DNA sequence: TGTGCCAGCAGCTTATCACTGGGAGAAAATCAGCCCCAGCATTTT. It encodes CASSLSLGENQPQHF.

CDR3 sequence (DNA): TGTGCCAGCAGCCCCGTGACTAGCGGAGGACAAGAGACCCAGTACTTC. The encoded protein is CASSPVTSGGQETQYF. This rearrangement joins TRBV3-1 (or the pseudogene TRBV3-2) to TRBJ2-5; 9 bases align to TRBD2. There are 16 residues in the CDR3. Germline-derived CDR1 and CDR2 are LGHDT and YNNKEL (reference sequence). J was trimmed by 2 bases and V by 4 bases; bases with no gene match: 8.

The genes are TRBV20-1 and TRBJ1-5; D is ambiguous. This CDR3 comprises 12 residues. CDR1 and CDR2 from the germline V gene are DFQATT and SNEGSKA (reference sequence). V shed 3 bases and J shed 7 bases, with 10 bases lying between them. Here the CDR3 DNA reads TGCAGTGCTAGTTCTGTACAACAGCCCCAGCATTTT. Translated: CSASSVQQPQHF.